This T cell receptor (beta chain) appears in the sequencing data of a study of blood T cell repertoires in COVID-19 (dated by TCRdb to the early 2020s). In terms of the full investigation: The collaborator samples originated in the United States, Italy and Spain and spanned the acute and convalescent phases of COVID-19. The prospective study material was composed of cDNA or gDNA derived from T cells, B-cell-depleted T cells, or PBMCs. The dataset comprised deeply sampled blood TCRbeta repertoires from subjects exposed to, actively infected with, or recovered from COVID-19. The repertoires were released in a freely available public database intended as a resource for research on the immune response to SARS-CoV-2. The samples were drawn from two sources: the first 160 participants of the ongoing ImmuneRACE study, and 950 to 1,500 subjects contributed by 6 global collaborators. Nearly every sample came with metadata listing a de-identified subject ID, COVID-19 status, age in years and sex. Where available, HLA class I and class II types were taken from metadata supplied by the sample provider and were not determined by assay-based typing.

Collaborating institutions collected whole blood in K2EDTA tubes following their own protocols. For TCRbeta analysis, collaborators shipped samples in one of three forms: frozen whole blood, isolated PBMCs, or DNA extracted from either of those sample types. This clone has more than one count but fewer than ten. The antigen this receptor binds is unknown. Base qualities are not provided; no much larger clone lies one nucleotide away. Broader findings and caveats from the paper: The amount of clinical and demographic metadata varied by source and participant and was provided uncurated.

The immunoSEQ Assay, a bias-controlled multiplex PCR, was used to amplify TCRbeta CDR3 regions from genomic DNA. The source study handled its data this way. Within the assay, amplification of reference gene primers was used to estimate how many nucleated cells each sample contained. Sequence reads were collapsed and filtered to measure the absolute abundance of every unique TCRbeta CDR3 rearrangement. Productive Simpson clonality was computed per sample as the square root of Simpson's diversity index over productive rearrangements. Sourced from immuneACCESS, this table was stored by TCRdb with only in-frame sequences that have V and J called. A share of the clones is absent; for the studies checked, an unresolved V gene accounts for under half, and the remainder has no known explanation. That table is the source of V, J and clone size, and D and trimming were worked out from the DNA. Present in this sample are around 88,000 clones, around 85% of which were seen just once. The leading ten clones occupy around 10% of the sample.

The CDR3 starts with the cysteine, ends with the phenylalanine, and has 14 residues. Only the CDR3 DNA is retained, 42 bases long and in frame from the first base. According to the germline V gene, CDR1 reads SGHDT and CDR2 reads YYEEEE. The V end gives up 4 bases and the J end 6 bases, leaving 6 bases in the junction not matched to a gene. The specimen was peripheral blood. Here the chain combines TRBV5-6 and TRBJ1-5; 8 bases in between match TRBD1. The source of this sequence is a woman of 80 years or more with acute or convalescent COVID-19. The CDR3 reads CASSADRASQPQHF. The DNA sequence is as follows: TGTGCCAGCAGCGCGGACAGGGCGAGTCAGCCCCAGCATTTT. The entire variable domain, with the stretches around the CDR3 drawn from the reference TRBV5-6 and TRBJ1-5 proteins, is DAGVTQSPTHLIKTRGQQVTLRCSPKSGHDTVSWYQQALGQGPQFIFQYYEEEERQRGNFPDRFSGHQFPNYSSELNVNALLLGDSALYLCASSADRASQPQHFGDGTRLSIL.